Each of the 25 T cell receptor beta chains below was sequenced from the same sample in a study of post-analysis software for immune sequencing data (dated by TCRdb to between 2014 and 2016). Findings and caveats that apply to the study as a whole: Roughly 5 TRBV segments, including TRBV5-6, TRBV5-1 and TRBV20-1, were significantly more frequent in patients than controls.

These receptors have no identified antigens. The library was prepared using PCR. TCRdb names Illumina HiSeq 2500 as the instrument used. To reduce PCR and sequencing biases, unique molecular identifiers were incorporated into the TCR beta cDNA libraries. Clones were called with MiXCR by TCRdb after fastp trimmed the public reads at Q25, and only in-frame beta chains were retained. Duplicate CDR3 protein sequences are folded into a single record with the most common DNA and genes. Across this sample there are 800,000 to 950,000 distinct CDR3 sequences, with under 70% seen only once. 4.6% of the sample rests with the top ten. Sequenced input: blood. These receptors all come from a girl under 18 with multiple sclerosis.

This clonotype was picked up a small number of times. This chain connects TRBV7-7 to TRBJ2-5; the D call may be TRBD1 or TRBD2 (6 bases each). CDR1 and CDR2 (germline): SSHAT, FNYEAQ (reference sequence). The CDR3 length is 15 residues. Trimming stripped 2 bases from V and 1 base from J, with 11 bases between. CDR3 region: CASSLLQGGQETQYF. CDR3 nucleotide sequence: TGTGCCAGCAGCTTATTACAGGGAGGCCAAGAGACCCAGTACTTC. Full variable domain (rest looked up from reference TRBV7-7 and TRBJ2-5): GAGVSQSPRYKVTKRGQDVTLRCDPISSHATLYWYQQALGQGPEFLTYFNYEAQPDKSGLPSDRFSAERPEGSISTLTIQRTEQRDSAMYRCASSLLQGGQETQYFGPGTRLLVL.

This clonotype showed up just a few times. The chain links TRBV12-3 or TRBV12-4 to TRBJ2-1; the D gene is possibly TRBD1 (6 bases). CDR3 length: 16 amino acids. Trimming left V 1 base short and J 5 bases short, with 15 bases between. The CDR3: CASSLGGRGWNNEQFF. In nucleotides, the CDR3 is TGTGCCAGCAGTTTAGGAGGCAGGGGATGGAACAATGAGCAGTTCTTC.

This clonotype is a singleton in its sample. This chain joins TRBV15 and TRBJ2-1, with no clear D. This CDR3 spans 15 amino acids. Trimming removed 4 bases at V and 8 bases at J, with 18 bases between. CDR1 is LNHNV, CDR2 YYDKDF, per germline (reference sequence). The CDR3, as DNA: TGTGCCACCAGCACCCCAGGTACCTTCATGGATGAGCAGTTCTTC. Protein product: CATSTPGTFMDEQFF.

The J gene is TRBJ2-7, the V gene TRBV10-3, with TRBD1 as a possible D gene (8 bases). Germline V gives CDR1 ENHRY, CDR2 SYGVKD. The germline V and J ends were trimmed by 2 bases and 0 bases, with 17 bases remaining between them. CDR3 length: 17 residues. For the CDR3, the DNA is TGTGCCATCAGTGAGCCCCGACAGGGGACTAACTCCTACGAGCAGTACTTC. Protein: CAISEPRQGTNSYEQYF.

This clonotype was seen a few times. V gene TRBV10-3 combines with J gene TRBJ2-3; D may correspond to TRBD1 or TRBD2 (7 bases each). CDR3 length equals 17 residues. V dropped 6 bases and J dropped 4 bases, with 23 bases sitting between them. Germline loops: CDR1 ENHRY, CDR2 SYGVKD. CDR3 in amino acids: CAIRGAGIGQAADTQYF. CDR3 DNA sequence: TGTGCCATCAGAGGAGCGGGGATTGGACAGGCCGCAGATACGCAGTATTTT.

The genes are TRBV29-1 and TRBJ2-1, with TRBD1 matching 7 bases. This CDR3 comprises 13 residues. The germline gives CDR1 SQVTM, CDR2 ANQGSEA. The junction had 10 bases not matched to a gene; V was cut back by 8 bases and J by 6 bases. CDR3 sequence reads: CSLARDSFNEQFF. CDR3 nucleotide sequence: TGCAGCTTAGCCCGGGACAGCTTCAATGAGCAGTTCTTC.

The rearrangement links TRBV5-1 to TRBJ1-1; no reliable D call. V lost 7 bases and J lost 1, with 11 bases in between. The CDR3 covers 13 residues. Looked up from germline, CDR1 is SGHRS and CDR2 is YFSETQ. The CDR3 region has the DNA TGCGCCAGCTACGGCCGAGGGAACACTGAAGCTTTCTTT. As protein: CASYGRGNTEAFF.

The chain employs TRBV4-1 and TRBJ2-1, with 9 bases aligning to TRBD1. Trimming took 3 bases from V and 1 from J; bases not matched to a gene: 7. The length of the CDR3 is 17 residues. Germline-derived CDR1 and CDR2 are MGHRA and YSYEKL. The CDR3 sequence: CASSQGTGGMSYNEQFF. The CDR3, as DNA: TGCGCCAGCAGCCAGGGAACAGGGGGCATGTCCTACAATGAGCAGTTCTTC.

The chain recombines TRBV10-3 with TRBJ2-1; tentative D call: TRBD2 (5 bases). The germline V and J ends were trimmed by 3 bases and 5 bases, with 14 bases remaining between them. This CDR3 region has 15 residues. Germline CDR1 and CDR2: ENHRY and SYGVKD. CDR3 protein: CAISESGLANNEQFF. The CDR3 DNA reads TGTGCCATCAGTGAATCAGGACTGGCAAACAATGAGCAGTTCTTC.

The chain is built from TRBV7-2 and TRBJ1-6; TRBD1 is a possible D gene (6 bases). Germline V lookup: CDR1 SGHTA, CDR2 FQGNSA. There are 15 residues in the CDR3. Trimming took off 1 base at V and 9 bases at J, with 13 bases between the two ends. DNA of the CDR3: TGTGCCAGCAGCTTAGGGCAGGGGCCCTCTTCACCCCTCCACTTT. This translates into CASSLGQGPSSPLHF.

The chain carries TRBV20-1 and TRBJ1-5; 8 nucleotides agree with TRBD1. CDR1 DFQATT and CDR2 SNEGSKA come from the germline V gene (reference sequence). V was pared by 6 bases and J by 7 bases, with 5 bases of the junction left unmatched. The CDR3 runs to 12 residues. CDR3: CSADRGGQPQHF. CDR3 DNA: TGCAGTGCAGACAGGGGAGGGCAGCCCCAGCATTTT.

V usage is TRBV5-1 and J usage is TRBJ1-4; TRBD1 agrees at 8 bases. Germline lookup yields CDR1 SGHRS and CDR2 YFSETQ. CDR3 length: 19 amino acids. Losses at the gene ends were 4 bases for V and 0 bases for J; bases not matched to a gene: 14. The CDR3 region has the DNA TGCGCCAGCAGCCTTCGACATGGACAGGGAAGAGCAACTAATGAAAAACTGTTTTTT. The encoded protein is CASSLRHGQGRATNEKLFF.

The gene calls are TRBV7-6 and TRBJ2-1; D remains ambiguous. V was cut by 6 bases and J by 7 bases, with 19 bases left in between. CDR1 SGHVS and CDR2 FNYEAQ come from the germline V gene. This CDR3 contains 15 residues. The CDR3 region is CASSQMSVSMNEQFF. The CDR3 coding sequence is TGTGCCAGCAGTCAAATGTCAGTCTCGATGAATGAGCAGTTCTTC. Full variable domain (outside the CDR3, taken from reference TRBV7-6 and TRBJ2-1): GAGVSQSPRYKVTKRGQDVALRCDPISGHVSLYWYRQALGQGPEFLTYFNYEAQQDKSGLPNDRFSAERPEGSISTLTIQRTEQRDSAMYRCASSQMSVSMNEQFFGPGTRLTVL.

The chain employs TRBV29-1 and TRBJ2-5; perhaps D is TRBD1 or TRBD2 (5 bases each). The CDR3 is 15 amino acids. Germline values: CDR1 SQVTM, CDR2 ANQGSEA. Trimming pared 4 bases from V and 2 bases from J, leaving 17 bases between. The CDR3, as DNA: TGCAGCGTTGGACGGGGACGGGGAACGCAAGAGACCCAGTACTTC. Its translation: CSVGRGRGTQETQYF.

The V call is TRBV20-1, the J call TRBJ2-2, with 8 bases matching TRBD1. Germline V lookup: CDR1 DFQATT, CDR2 SNEGSKA (reference sequence). The length of the CDR3 is 15 residues. Losses at the gene ends were 3 bases for V and 2 bases for J; bases not matched to a gene: 5. CDR3 amino acids: CSARRTGFNTGELFF. CDR3 sequence (DNA): TGCAGTGCTAGGAGGACAGGGTTTAACACCGGGGAGCTGTTTTTT.

This chain connects TRBV5-1 to TRBJ2-1, with TRBD1 identical over 8 bases. This CDR3 has 14 amino acids. Germline-derived CDR1 and CDR2 are SGHRS and YFSETQ. The V gene end was trimmed by 3 bases and the J gene end by 8 bases; junction bases not matched to a gene: 7. The CDR3 bases are TGCGCCAGCAGCTCGGACAGGGAGGACGATGAGCAGTTCTTC. Its translation is CASSSDREDDEQFF.

In this sample, this clonotype turned up a few times. The chain links TRBV5-1 to TRBJ2-3; D not certain. The germline V gene encodes CDR1 SGHRS and CDR2 YFSETQ. This CDR3 is built from 15 residues. V lost 0 bases, J lost 4 bases, and 12 bases lay in between. CDR3 bases: TGCGCCAGCAGCTTGGAAGGGTATGGTGCAGATACGCAGTATTTT. This translates into CASSLEGYGADTQYF.

This CDR3 reads CASSAGTGGLEQYF. The CDR3 DNA follows: TGTGCCAGCTCGGCCGGGACAGGGGGCCTCGAGCAGTACTTC. The V gene is TRBV12-3 or TRBV12-4, the J gene TRBJ2-5, with 12 positions matching TRBD1. Gene TRBJ2-7 matches the end of the DNA better, so the J call may be wrong. The CDR3 extends over 14 amino acids.

The sample holds a few counts of this clonotype. The chain has TRBV29-1 and TRBJ2-7, with 9 nucleotides matching TRBD1. The J call could be wrong; TRBJ2-5 is a better fit for the DNA end. Germline V gives CDR1 SQVTM, CDR2 ANQGSEA. The CDR3 is made up of 14 amino acids. In nucleotides, the CDR3 is TGCAGCGTTTGTGACAGGGGGAGCTCGGAGACCCAGTACTTC. It is translated as CSVCDRGSSETQYF.

This clonotype has at least ten counts. This chain uses TRBV5-1 with TRBJ2-3; D is uncertain. Deletions cut 4 bases from V and 5 bases from J, with 8 bases between. The CDR3 has 12 residues. The germline gives CDR1 SGHRS, CDR2 YFSETQ. The CDR3 spells CASSPAGDTQYF. As DNA, the CDR3 is TGCGCCAGCAGCCCGGCCGGAGATACGCAGTATTTT.

The chain carries TRBV29-1 and TRBJ1-2; 8 nucleotides agree with TRBD1. Per germline, CDR1 SQVTM and CDR2 ANQGSEA. Unmatched junction bases numbered 16, after V lost 0 bases and J lost 4 bases. The CDR3 has 18 amino acids. The DNA of the CDR3 is TGCAGCGTTGAAGAAAGAGGGGCAGGGGGCGGACTTAGCTATGGCTACACCTTC. It codes for CSVEERGAGGGLSYGYTF.

The chain joins TRBV30 to TRBJ2-5, with 10 bases identical to TRBD2. This CDR3 has 14 amino acids. CDR1 and CDR2 (germline): GTSNPN, SVGIG (reference sequence). V dropped 5 bases and J dropped 3; count of bases not matched to a gene: 6. The DNA for the CDR3 is TGTGCCTGGGAGCGGGGGGGCCTTAAAGAGACCCAGTACTTC. This sequence encodes CAWERGGLKETQYF.

This chain uses TRBV7-9 with TRBJ2-2; the D is unclear. This CDR3 comprises 16 residues. The V gene lost 5 bases and the J gene lost 3 bases, with 16 bases spanning the gap. CDR1 and CDR2 (germline): SEHNR, FQNEAQ (reference sequence). CDR3 in DNA: TGTGCCAGCAGCGGGCGCCGGGTGATGGACACCGGGGAGCTGTTTTTT. It codes for CASSGRRVMDTGELFF.

This clonotype turned up a few times. The J gene is TRBJ2-7, the V gene TRBV7-9; D unclear. The better agreement between TRBJ2-4 and the DNA end casts doubt on the J call. The CDR3 extends over 14 amino acids. Germline CDR1 SEHNR, CDR2 FQNEAQ (reference sequence). The CDR3 DNA reads TGTGCCAGCAGTCTTGGTATTACCAAAAACATTCAGTACTTC. As protein: CASSLGITKNIQYF.

The rearrangement joins TRBV7-8 to TRBJ2-7, with D tentatively TRBD1 (6 bases). Germline assignment: CDR1 SGHVS and CDR2 FQNEAQ. V was clipped by 7 bases and J by 7 bases, with 35 bases between them. The CDR3 consists of 19 residues. CDR3 in amino acids: CASTVPSQGHTIPCWEQYF. For the CDR3, the DNA is TGTGCCAGCACCGTTCCTTCGCAGGGACATACAATTCCCTGTTGGGAGCAGTACTTC.